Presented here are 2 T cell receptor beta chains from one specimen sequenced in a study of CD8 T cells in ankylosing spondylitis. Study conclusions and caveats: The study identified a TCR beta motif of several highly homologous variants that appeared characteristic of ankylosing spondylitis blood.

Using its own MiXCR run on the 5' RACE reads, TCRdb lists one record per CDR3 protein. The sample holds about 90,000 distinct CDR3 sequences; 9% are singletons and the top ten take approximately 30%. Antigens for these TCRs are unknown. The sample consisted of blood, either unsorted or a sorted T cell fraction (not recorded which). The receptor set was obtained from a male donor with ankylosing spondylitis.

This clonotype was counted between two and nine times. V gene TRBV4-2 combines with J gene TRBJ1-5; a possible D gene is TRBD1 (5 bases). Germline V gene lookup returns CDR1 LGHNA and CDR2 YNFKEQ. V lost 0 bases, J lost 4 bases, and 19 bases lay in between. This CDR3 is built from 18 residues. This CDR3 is CASSQDGGGSGANQPQHF. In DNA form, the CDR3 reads TGTGCCAGCAGCCAAGATGGGGGGGGGAGTGGGGCGAATCAGCCCCAGCATTTT.

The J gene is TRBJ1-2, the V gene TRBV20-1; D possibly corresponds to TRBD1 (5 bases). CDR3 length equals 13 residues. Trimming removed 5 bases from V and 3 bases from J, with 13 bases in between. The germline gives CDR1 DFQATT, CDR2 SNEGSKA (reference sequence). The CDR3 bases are TGCAGTGCTCCCGCGAGGGACGACTATGGCTACACCTTC. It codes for CSAPARDDYGYTF.